The following is a T cell receptor (beta chain) sequence with its context. The entry originates in a study of blood T cell repertoires in COVID-19. Study at large: Acute-phase and convalescent COVID-19 samples originated in the United States, Italy and Spain. Sources were T cells, B-cell-depleted T cells, or PBMCs; the material itself was cDNA or gDNA.

The germline CDR1 and CDR2 sequences are MDHEN and SYDVKM. V shed 3 bases and J shed 7 bases, with 13 bases lying between them. The CDR3 covers 14 residues. Per the original methods: Estimation of nucleated cell counts was performed using reference gene primer amplification. Data came from immunoSEQ multiplex PCR; TCRdb stores just in-frame clones and leaves some out. V and J calls and clone size are given by that table; D and trimming were obtained from the DNA. The sample includes 200,000 to 300,000 clones, approximately 88% of them seen just once. This TCR was sampled from a human donor in a cohort sampled during active COVID-19. Input material: peripheral blood. J is TRBJ2-4 and V is TRBV28; D might be TRBD1 (5 bases). The CDR3 loop is CASSFYRSGNIQYF. The CDR3 region has the DNA TGTGCCAGCAGTTTTTACAGGTCCGGGAACATTCAGTACTTC. Full variable domain (remainder filled in from reference TRBV28 and TRBJ2-4): DVKVTQSSRYLVKRTGEKVFLECVQDMDHENMFWYRQDPGLGLRLIYFSYDVKMKEKGDIPEGYSVSREKKERFSLILESASTNQTSMYLCASSFYRSGNIQYFGAGTRLSVL.